A single sample gave rise to the 13 T cell receptor delta chains below, sequenced in a study of gamma-delta T cells after stem cell transplantation. TCRdb reanalysed the RT-PCR reads with CATT. The sample consists of around 5,700 delta-chain clones, about 2.1% of them appearing once. Sample: gamma-delta T cells. The source is a human donor. It is not recorded whose cells these are; they may come from a transplant donor.

This clone is medium-sized by share. The rearrangement uses TRDV2 and TRDJ1; 7 nucleotides line up with TRDD3. The ends lost 1 base at V and 0 bases at J; junction bases unmatched: 7. The CDR3 is 16 amino acids. The germline CDR1 and CDR2 sequences are GEAIGNYY and EKD. Here the CDR3 DNA reads TGTGCCTGTGACACGCTGGGGGCCGTGTACACCGATAAACTCATCTTT. This codes for CACDTLGAVYTDKLIF.

This chain links TRDV2 with TRDJ1; 11 nucleotides agree with TRDD3. V was pared by 0 bases and J by 2 bases, with 13 bases of the junction left unmatched. The germline V gene encodes CDR1 GEAIGNYY and CDR2 EKD. The CDR3 has 19 amino acids. CDR3 DNA sequence: TGTGCCTGTGACACCGTGCCCGTACTGGGGGATAGTCAGACCGATAAACTCATCTTT. This encodes CACDTVPVLGDSQTDKLIF.

This clone is medium-sized (0.01 to 0.1%) in the sample. The chain joins TRDV2 to TRDJ1; 9 bases match TRDD3. There are 17 residues in the CDR3. The V segment lost 0 bases and the J segment 1 base; nucleotides outside the gene matches: 8. Germline CDR1 reads GEAIGNYY; CDR2 reads EKD. CDR3 sequence (DNA): TGTGCCTGTGACACCATGGGGGATAATAGGGGCACCGATAAACTCATCTTT. Translation gives CACDTMGDNRGTDKLIF.

In the case of this clone: TCRdb's protein for this DNA is that of a much larger clone and differs from the translation at residue 18, likely a read error; the protein shown is the DNA translation. The V gene is TRDV2, the J gene TRDJ1, with TRDD3 matching over 12 bases. Germline CDR1 reads GEAIGNYY; CDR2 reads EKD. The CDR3 totals 20 residues. This CDR3 is CACDTIGWGIRRQGTDKPIF. As DNA, the CDR3 is TGTGCCTGTGACACCATCGGCTGGGGGATACGCCGACAAGGGACCGATAAACCCATCTTT.

This clone has a handful of counts. This sequence is one base from a far larger clone and is likely a read error. Other DNA sequences within the sample encode an identical CDR3. This sequence joins TRDV2 and TRDJ1, with TRDD3 matching 10 bases. The CDR3 has 14 residues. V trimming: 3 bases; J trimming: 2 bases; junction bases outside the gene matches: 2. Germline values: CDR1 GEAIGNYY, CDR2 EKD. This CDR3 reads CACDRLGDTDKLIF. CDR3 DNA: TGTGCCTGTGACCGACTGGGGGATACCGATAAACTCATCTTT.

For this clone: This DNA's translation differs at residue 8 from TCRdb's protein, which comes from a much larger clone; a read error is likely, and the protein shown is translated from the DNA. V gene TRDV2 combines with J gene TRDJ1; 13 bases agree with TRDD3. After removal of 0 bases from V and 3 bases from J, the junction contained 12 bases not matched to a gene. The CDR3 spans 19 residues. Per germline, CDR1 GEAIGNYY and CDR2 EKD. CDR3 coding DNA: TGTGCCTGTGACACCGTGCCCATACTGGGGGATACGGAGGCCGATAAACTCATCTTT. It is translated as CACDTVPILGDTEADKLIF.

This clone has a count of ten or more. This could be a read error, since a much larger clone is one nucleotide away. The chain is built from TRDV2 and TRDJ1; 12 bases align to TRDD3. From germline, CDR1 is GEAIGNYY and CDR2 EKD. CDR3 length equals 20 residues. CDR3 DNA: TGTGCCTGTGACCACATACTGGGGGATACTACCAAAACGTACACCGATGAACTCATCTTT. It translates to CACDHILGDTTKTYTDELIF.

By share of the sample, this clone is large. The same CDR3 is also encoded by other DNA sequences in this sample. The rearrangement links TRDV2 to TRDJ1; a weak D match, TRDD3 (6 bases). V was clipped by 5 bases and J by 0 bases, with 18 bases between them. Germline assignment: CDR1 GEAIGNYY and CDR2 EKD. The CDR3 has 16 amino acids. This CDR3 is CACVPLGTPYTDKLIF. CDR3 DNA sequence: TGTGCCTGTGTCCCTCTGGGGACCCCGTACACCGATAAACTCATCTTT.

A few counts support this clone. V is TRDV2 and J is TRDJ1; TRDD2 is a possible D gene (5 bases). The CDR3 has 16 amino acids. Germline CDR1 GEAIGNYY, CDR2 EKD. Trimming removed 0 bases from V and 1 base from J, with 14 bases in between. CDR3 residues: CACDTLLHPSTDKLIF. The CDR3 region has the DNA TGTGCCTGTGACACCCTGTTGCACCCTTCCACCGATAAACTCATCTTT.

This clone is medium-sized (0.01 to 0.1%) by share. This chain uses TRDV2 with TRDJ1, with 8 bases fitting TRDD3. CDR1 and CDR2 (germline): GEAIGNYY, EKD. V was pared by 1 base and J by 2 bases, with 14 bases of the junction left unmatched. This CDR3 comprises 18 residues. The CDR3 DNA sequence: TGTGCCTGTGACACAGTTATGCTGGGGGAAACCCGGACCGATAAACTCATCTTT. Its protein product is CACDTVMLGETRTDKLIF.

This clone was counted a few times. V and J are TRDV2 and TRDJ1; 10 bases agree with TRDD3. Germline V CDR1 and CDR2: GEAIGNYY, EKD. The CDR3 runs 16 residues. V was pared by 3 bases and J by 2 bases, with 8 bases of the junction left unmatched. The CDR3 nucleotides are TGTGCCTGTGACTCTTTACTGGGGGATTGGACCGATAAACTCATCTTT. Amino acid sequence: CACDSLLGDWTDKLIF.

This clone showed up just a few times. TCRdb's protein, taken from a much larger clone, differs from this DNA's translation at residue 3, likely owing to a read error; the protein displayed comes from the DNA. The chain has TRDV2 and TRDJ1, with 9 bases that match TRDD3. The germline V gene encodes CDR1 GEAIGNYY and CDR2 EKD. The CDR3 extends over 18 amino acids. The CDR3 DNA sequence: TGTGCCCGTGACACGATTTCTAATTACTGGGGGACCGGCGATAAACTCATCTTT. This encodes CARDTISNYWGTGDKLIF.

Concerning this clone itself: This DNA translates differently at residue 4 from the TCRdb protein, which is that of a much larger clone; a read error is likely, and the protein shown is the DNA's own translation. In DNA form, the CDR3 reads TGTGCCTGTGGCAACTGGGGGATAAGCACCGATAAACTCATCTTT. Translation gives CACGNWGISTDKLIF. The V and J genes are TRDV2 and TRDJ1; TRDD3 matches at 11 bases. Germline CDR1 and CDR2: GEAIGNYY and EKD. The CDR3 length is 15 residues. Germline trimming cut 5 bases from V and 1 base from J; bases unmatched to any gene: 5.